This is a list of T cell receptor beta chains from one sample in a study of neoadjuvant anti-PD-1 for oral cavity cancer. This table comes from immunoSEQ multiplex PCR, and its TCRdb copy is limited to in-frame clones, with some not included. The sample holds approximately 7,600 clones, about 53% seen once. The source was tumor tissue, collected before nivolumab (anti-PD-1) treatment. The receptors originated from a person aged 35 to 85 with oral cavity squamous cell carcinoma. The CDR3 runs from the conserved cysteine through the conserved F or W. The D gene is left open where the match is weak. The listing skips clone size in some rows; elsewhere it reads once, few, many or a size class.

D: NA; V: TRBV6-1; J: TRBJ1-1; size: NA; CDR3: CASSEAFGGAAEAFF; DNA: TGTGCCAGCAGTGAAGCGTTCGGGGGCGCGGCTGAAGCTTTCTTT
D: NA; V: TRBV14; J: TRBJ1-4; size: NA; CDR3: CASSQGITEKLFF; DNA: TGTGCCAGCAGCCAAGGGATCACCGAAAAACTGTTTTTT
D: NA; V: TRBV6-6; J: TRBJ2-7; size: NA; CDR3: CASDQGGDYEQYF; DNA: TGTGCCAGCGACCAGGGCGGGGATTACGAGCAGTACTTC
D: TRBD2; V: TRBV28; J: TRBJ2-3; size: NA; CDR3: CASSPRLAGVGSGTDTQYF; DNA: TGTGCCAGCAGTCCAAGACTAGCGGGAGTGGGTTCAGGGACAGATACGCAGTATTTT
D: NA; V: TRBV7-9; J: TRBJ2-1; size: NA; CDR3: CASSLERGVNEQFF; DNA: TGTGCCAGCAGCTTAGAACGGGGCGTCAATGAGCAGTTCTTC
D: TRBD1; V: TRBV5-1; J: TRBJ1-2; size: few; CDR3: CASSEGQGFDGYTF; DNA: TGCGCCAGCAGCGAGGGACAGGGTTTCGATGGCTACACCTTC
D: TRBD2; V: TRBV4-1; J: TRBJ2-2; size: NA; CDR3: CASSQGGAGGFTGELFF; DNA: TGCGCCAGCAGCCAAGGAGGAGCGGGAGGTTTCACCGGGGAGCTGTTTTTT
D: NA; V: TRBV2; J: TRBJ1-4; size: few; CDR3: CASLVRDKLFF; DNA: TGTGCCAGTTTAGTCCGAGACAAACTGTTTTTT
D: TRBD1; V: TRBV10-3; J: TRBJ1-4; size: NA; CDR3: CAISAQGNEKLFF; DNA: TGTGCCATCAGTGCACAGGGGAATGAAAAACTGTTTTTT
D: TRBD2; V: TRBV27; J: TRBJ2-1; size: few; CDR3: CASSSPSSGSGEQFF; DNA: TGTGCCAGCAGTTCCCCTTCTAGCGGGAGTGGGGAGCAGTTCTTC
D: NA; V: TRBV9; J: TRBJ2-1; size: NA; CDR3: CARALGRGGSEQFF; DNA: TGTGCCAGGGCCCTGGGGAGGGGGGGCAGTGAGCAGTTCTTC
D: NA; V: TRBV5-8; J: TRBJ2-6; size: few; CDR3: CAWRANVLTF; DNA: TGTGCCTGGAGGGCCAACGTCCTGACTTTC
D: TRBD2; V: TRBV28; J: TRBJ2-7; size: few; CDR3: CASITRTSGPYEQYF; DNA: TGTGCCAGCATCACCCGGACTAGCGGGCCCTACGAGCAGTACTTC
D: NA; V: TRBV4-2; J: TRBJ1-2; size: few; CDR3: CASSPGGGQGYGYTF; DNA: TGTGCCAGCAGCCCTGGGGGAGGCCAAGGATATGGCTACACCTTC
D: NA; V: TRBV11-3; J: TRBJ2-1; size: NA; CDR3: CASSKLSQNEQFF; DNA: TGTGCCAGCAGCAAGCTTAGCCAGAATGAGCAGTTCTTC
D: TRBD2; V: TRBV5-1; J: TRBJ2-7; size: NA; CDR3: CASSLVFGTSGSYEQYF; DNA: TGCGCCAGCAGCTTAGTTTTTGGGACTAGCGGCTCCTACGAGCAGTACTTC
D: NA; V: TRBV10-3; J: TRBJ2-5; size: NA; CDR3: CAISESGKGETQYF; DNA: TGTGCCATCAGTGAGTCGGGGAAAGGAGAGACCCAGTACTTC
D: TRBD1; V: TRBV11-3; J: TRBJ2-5; size: NA; CDR3: CASSVQGAGMAQYF; DNA: TGTGCCAGCAGCGTTCAGGGGGCTGGGATGGCCCAGTACTTC
D: NA; V: TRBV5-1; J: TRBJ1-1; size: few; CDR3: CASSFTGSEAFF; DNA: TGCGCCAGCAGCTTTACGGGTTCTGAAGCTTTCTTT
D: NA; V: TRBV5-1; J: TRBJ1-2; size: few; CDR3: CASSGEERGNYTF; DNA: TGCGCCAGCAGCGGTGAGGAACGGGGGAACTACACCTTC
D: NA; V: TRBV7-9; J: TRBJ2-7; size: few; CDR3: CASSFSEGEQYF; DNA: TGTGCCAGCAGCTTCAGCGAGGGCGAGCAGTACTTC
D: NA; V: TRBV9; J: TRBJ2-2; size: few; CDR3: CASSVGTASGAGELFF; DNA: TGTGCCAGCAGCGTAGGGACAGCCTCGGGGGCCGGGGAGCTGTTTTTT
D: TRBD1; V: TRBV2; J: TRBJ1-2; size: once; CDR3: CASNERGTGTLYGYTF; DNA: TGTGCCAGCAACGAAAGGGGGACAGGAACCCTCTATGGCTACACCTTC
D: TRBD1; V: TRBV7-9; J: TRBJ2-1; size: NA; CDR3: CASSPPGQGGNEQFF; DNA: TGTGCCAGCAGCCCCCCTGGACAGGGGGGGAATGAGCAGTTCTTC
D: TRBD2; V: TRBV6-1; J: TRBJ2-7; size: once; CDR3: CASNFRTSNAYEQYF; DNA: TGTGCCAGCAATTTCCGGACTAGCAACGCCTACGAGCAGTACTTC
D: NA; V: TRBV27; J: TRBJ2-4; size: once; CDR3: CASSLAPGVAKNIQYF; DNA: TGTGCCAGCAGTTTAGCCCCTGGAGTAGCCAAAAACATTCAGTACTTC
D: NA; V: TRBV2; J: TRBJ2-5; size: NA; CDR3: CASSHLATAFQPEETQYF; DNA: TGTGCCAGCAGCCACCTCGCCACGGCTTTTCAACCAGAAGAGACCCAGTACTTC
D: NA; V: TRBV6-6; J: TRBJ1-1; size: NA; CDR3: CASSRTQTNTEAFF; DNA: TGTGCCAGCAGTCGTACACAGACGAACACTGAAGCTTTCTTT
D: TRBD1; V: TRBV25-1; J: TRBJ2-2; size: NA; CDR3: CASSRTGFTGELFF; DNA: TGTGCCAGCAGCAGGACAGGCTTCACCGGGGAGCTGTTTTTT
D: TRBD1; V: TRBV28; J: TRBJ2-7; size: few; CDR3: CASTPSRDSSYEQYF; DNA: TGTGCCAGCACCCCCTCGAGGGACAGTTCCTACGAGCAGTACTTC
D: NA; V: TRBV11-1; J: TRBJ1-1; size: medium-sized; CDR3: CASSSRVNAEAFF; DNA: TGTGCCAGCAGCTCCCGGGTGAATGCTGAAGCTTTCTTT
D: NA; V: TRBV6-5; J: TRBJ1-2; size: few; CDR3: CASSPGTPGRGYTF; DNA: TGTGCCAGCAGTCCCGGGACTCCCGGACGGGGCTACACCTTC
D: TRBD2; V: TRBV6-1; J: TRBJ2-1; size: NA; CDR3: CASSVSGSTPYNEQFF; DNA: TGTGCCAGCAGTGTTAGCGGGAGCACCCCCTACAATGAGCAGTTCTTC
D: TRBD2; V: TRBV7-8; J: TRBJ2-1; size: NA; CDR3: CASSLGTRSNEQFF; DNA: TGTGCCAGCAGCTTAGGGACTAGATCGAATGAGCAGTTCTTC
D: TRBD2; V: TRBV7-9; J: TRBJ2-5; size: NA; CDR3: CASSGTGLAPQETQYF; DNA: TGTGCCAGCAGCGGCACGGGACTAGCGCCTCAAGAGACCCAGTACTTC
D: TRBD2; V: TRBV9; J: TRBJ2-1; size: NA; CDR3: CASSFRPSGDYNEQFF; DNA: TGTGCCAGCAGCTTCCGCCCCAGCGGGGATTACAATGAGCAGTTCTTC
D: NA; V: TRBV19; J: TRBJ1-2; size: NA; CDR3: CASSIGGDGYTF; DNA: TGTGCCAGTAGTATCGGGGGCGATGGCTACACCTTC
D: NA; V: TRBV6-5; J: TRBJ1-1; size: once; CDR3: CASRQAITEAFF; DNA: TGTGCCAGCAGACAGGCAATCACTGAAGCTTTCTTT
D: TRBD1; V: TRBV6-6; J: TRBJ2-7; size: NA; CDR3: CASSYSGTGTYEQYF; DNA: TGTGCCAGCAGTTATTCCGGGACAGGGACCTACGAGCAGTACTTC
D: NA; V: TRBV6-6; J: TRBJ1-2; size: NA; CDR3: CASSYLGSLYGYTF; DNA: TGTGCCAGCAGTTACCTGGGCAGTCTATATGGCTACACCTTC
D: TRBD1; V: TRBV6-5; J: TRBJ1-5; size: few; CDR3: CASSSGQANSNQPQHF; DNA: TGTGCCAGCAGTTCAGGACAGGCTAATAGCAATCAGCCCCAGCATTTT
D: TRBD1; V: TRBV7-8; J: TRBJ1-5; size: few; CDR3: CASSLGARGPRQPQHF; DNA: TGTGCCAGCAGCTTAGGCGCCAGGGGGCCGAGGCAGCCCCAGCATTTT
D: NA; V: TRBV7-8; J: TRBJ1-5; size: few; CDR3: CASSLGGQGQQPQHF; DNA: TGTGCCAGCAGCTTAGGAGGTCAGGGGCAGCAGCCCCAGCATTTT
D: NA; V: TRBV7-2; J: TRBJ2-1; size: NA; CDR3: CASSLDGPLDEQFF; DNA: TGTGCCAGCAGCTTAGATGGACCGTTGGATGAGCAGTTCTTC
D: NA; V: TRBV7-8; J: TRBJ1-1; size: NA; CDR3: CASSLANREAFF; DNA: TGTGCCAGCAGCTTAGCGAACAGAGAAGCTTTCTTT